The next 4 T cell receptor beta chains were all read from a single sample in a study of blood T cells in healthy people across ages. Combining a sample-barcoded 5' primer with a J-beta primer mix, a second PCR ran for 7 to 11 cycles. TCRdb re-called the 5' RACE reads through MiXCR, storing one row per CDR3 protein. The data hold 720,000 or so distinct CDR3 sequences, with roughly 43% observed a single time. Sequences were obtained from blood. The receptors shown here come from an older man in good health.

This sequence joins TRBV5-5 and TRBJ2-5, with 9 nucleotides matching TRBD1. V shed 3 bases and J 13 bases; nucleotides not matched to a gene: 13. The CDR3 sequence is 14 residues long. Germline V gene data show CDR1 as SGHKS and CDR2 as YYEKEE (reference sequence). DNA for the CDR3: TGTGCCAGCAGCTGGACAGGGGATATTTACGAGCGGTACTTC. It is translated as CASSWTGDIYERYF.

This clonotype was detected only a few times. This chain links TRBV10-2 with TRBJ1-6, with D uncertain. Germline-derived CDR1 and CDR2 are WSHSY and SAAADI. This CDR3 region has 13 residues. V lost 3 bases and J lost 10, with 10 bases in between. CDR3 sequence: CASSDGVRSPLHF. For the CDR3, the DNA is TGCGCCAGCAGTGACGGAGTGCGGTCACCCCTCCACTTT.

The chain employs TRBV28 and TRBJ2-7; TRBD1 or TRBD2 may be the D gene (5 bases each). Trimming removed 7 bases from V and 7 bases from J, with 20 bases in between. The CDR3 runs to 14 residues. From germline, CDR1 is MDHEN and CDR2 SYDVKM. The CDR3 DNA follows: TGTGCCAGCAAACCCCCCGGGACGTGGGGGGAGCAGTACTTC. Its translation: CASKPPGTWGEQYF.

In nucleotides, the CDR3 is TGTGCCAGCAGCGCAGCACAGGGGGCGTTGACCGGGGAGCTGTTTTTT. Amino acids: CASSAAQGALTGELFF. The V gene is TRBV11-2, the J gene TRBJ2-2, with 9 bases aligning to TRBD1. Trimming took 5 bases from V and 5 from J; bases not matched to a gene: 9. The CDR3 contains 16 residues. From germline, CDR1 is SGHAT and CDR2 FQNNGV.